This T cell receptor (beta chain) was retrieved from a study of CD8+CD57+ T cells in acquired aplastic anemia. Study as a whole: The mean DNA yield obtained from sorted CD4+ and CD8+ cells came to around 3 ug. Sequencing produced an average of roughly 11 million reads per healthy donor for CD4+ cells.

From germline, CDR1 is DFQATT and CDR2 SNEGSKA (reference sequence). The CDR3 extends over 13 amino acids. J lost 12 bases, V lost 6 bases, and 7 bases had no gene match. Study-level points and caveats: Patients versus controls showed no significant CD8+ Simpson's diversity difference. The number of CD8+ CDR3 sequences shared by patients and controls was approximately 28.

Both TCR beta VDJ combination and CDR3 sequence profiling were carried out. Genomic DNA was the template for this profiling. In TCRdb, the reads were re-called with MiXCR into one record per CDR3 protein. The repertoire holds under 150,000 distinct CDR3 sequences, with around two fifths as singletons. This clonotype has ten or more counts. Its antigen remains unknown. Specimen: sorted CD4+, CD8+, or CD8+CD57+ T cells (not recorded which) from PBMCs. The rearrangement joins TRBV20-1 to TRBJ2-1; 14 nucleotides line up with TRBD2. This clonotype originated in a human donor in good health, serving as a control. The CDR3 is CSAGLAGGGWQFF. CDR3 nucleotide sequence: TGCAGTGCCGGACTAGCGGGGGGAGGATGGCAGTTCTTC.